The next 9 T cell receptor beta chains were all read from a single sample in a study of Ad26.COV2.S vaccination and SARS-CoV-2 variants. Only in-frame clones appear in the TCRdb table, and some are missing; sequencing was by immunoSEQ multiplex PCR. The sample has about 350,000 clones, 80% to 90% seen once; the top ten hold roughly 4.8%. Described treatment: approximately 18 received Ad26.COV2.S at low or high dose, single or two shots; about 5 received placebo; per-sample allocation not given. The samples were gathered on day 63 after the first injection of vaccine or placebo. This specimen consisted of peripheral blood, obtained in a trial of Ad26.COV2.S vaccine versus placebo. Source of these receptors: a person aged 18 to 59 who received the Ad26.COV2.S COVID-19 vaccine or a placebo.

The chain employs TRBV27 and TRBJ2-7; 8 bases fit TRBD2. CDR1 MNHEY and CDR2 SMNVEV come from the germline V gene (reference sequence). This CDR3 contains 15 residues. V was clipped by 0 bases and J by 5 bases; unmatched bases: 6. The DNA of the CDR3 is TGTGCCAGCAGTTTATCGATCAGCGGGGGCCACGAGCAGTACTTC. Translation: CASSLSISGGHEQYF.

The chain has TRBV6-5 and TRBJ1-1; a weak D match, TRBD1 (5 bases). The CDR3 has 16 residues. The V end lost 0 bases, the J end lost 3 bases, and 14 bases lay between the germline ends. Per the germline V gene, CDR1 is MNHEY and CDR2 is SVGAGI. CDR3 sequence (DNA): TGTGCCAGCAGTTACTCGATTCGGGGAGGGGACACTGAAGCTTTCTTT. It yields the protein CASSYSIRGGDTEAFF.

In its sample, this clone was seen a few times. The chain uses TRBV27 and TRBJ2-3, with 7 bases that match TRBD2. The CDR3 contains 14 residues. Germline V gene sequence: CDR1 MNHEY, CDR2 SMNVEV (reference sequence). J was trimmed by 5 bases and V by 9 bases; bases with no gene match: 11. CDR3 DNA: TGTGCCAGGAGGACTAGGCCGCACATAGATACGCAGTATTTT. Encoded protein: CARRTRPHIDTQYF.

The J gene is TRBJ1-4, the V gene TRBV9; no clear D. The V end lost 0 bases, the J end lost 8 bases, and 14 bases lay between the germline ends. Germline assignment: CDR1 SGDLS and CDR2 YYNGEE. The CDR3 contains 15 residues. The CDR3 nucleotides are TGTGCCAGCAGCGTAGAGCCGGGTGTCGGAGAAAAACTGTTTTTT. Amino acid sequence: CASSVEPGVGEKLFF.

The chain uses TRBV19 and TRBJ2-2; 8 bases are shared with TRBD1. Germline CDR1 LNHDA, CDR2 SQIVND (reference sequence). J lost 1 base, V lost 5 bases, and 6 bases had no gene match. The CDR3 spans 16 residues. CDR3 coding DNA: TGTGCCAGTAGTCCACGGACAGGGAAGAACACCGGGGAGCTGTTTTTT. Translation gives CASSPRTGKNTGELFF.

In nucleotides, the CDR3 is TGTGCCAGCAGCGTGGGGGGCGGCACCGGCTACGAGCAGTACTTC. Its translation is CASSVGGGTGYEQYF. The chain recombines TRBV9 with TRBJ2-7; D might be TRBD1 or TRBD2, each matching 6 bases. CDR1 is SGDLS, CDR2 YYNGEE, per germline. Deletions cut 2 bases from V and 3 bases from J, with 15 bases between. The CDR3 has 15 residues.

V usage is TRBV28 and J usage is TRBJ2-7; D is undetermined. The CDR3 totals 12 residues. Between the trimmed V and J ends, which lost 5 bases and 3 bases, there was a span of 8 bases. Per germline, CDR1 MDHEN and CDR2 SYDVKM. The CDR3 sequence is CASSLPDYEQYF. The CDR3 DNA is TGTGCCAGCAGTCTCCCGGACTACGAGCAGTACTTC.

The V call is TRBV3-1 (or the pseudogene TRBV3-2), the J call TRBJ1-1; the D gene is possibly TRBD1 (6 bases). From germline, CDR1 is LGHDT and CDR2 YNNKEL (reference sequence). The CDR3 consists of 14 residues. V lost 8 bases to trimming and J lost 5 bases, with 18 bases between them. The CDR3 region has the DNA TGTGCCAGCGAAGCGAGGGGGACGGATACTGAAGCTTTCTTT. Translating gives CASEARGTDTEAFF.

The rearrangement uses TRBV15 and TRBJ1-1; possible D gene TRBD1, 6 bases. This CDR3 is 15 amino acids long. The germline V gene has CDR1 LNHNV and CDR2 YYDKDF (reference sequence). V shed 0 bases and J shed 5 bases, with 13 bases lying between them. CDR3 nucleotides: TGTGCCACCAGCAGAGATAGGGGGTCGGGGACTGAAGCTTTCTTT. Its translation: CATSRDRGSGTEAFF. The whole variable domain, filled in from reference TRBV15 and TRBJ1-1, reads DAMVIQNPRYQVTQFGKPVTLSCSQTLNHNVMYWYQQKSSQAPKLLFHYYDKDFNNEADTPDNFQSRRPNTSFCFLDIRSPGLGDTAMYLCATSRDRGSGTEAFFGQGTRLTVV.